This TCR beta chain was obtained from a study of blood T cell repertoires in COVID-19. Study-wide context: Samples taken during acute and convalescent COVID-19 were collected in the United States, Italy and Spain. Sample material is recorded as cDNA or gDNA derived from T cells, B-cell-depleted T cells, or PBMCs.

Methods used by the authors: Quantification of nucleated cells was approximated via reference gene primer amplification. Repertoires were generated with immunoSEQ multiplex PCR, while TCRdb's copy carries only in-frame clones and drops some. V and J calls and clone size follow that table, whereas D and trimming were derived from the DNA. The sample shows just over 250,000 clones, more than 90% of them seen only once. Sequencing input: peripheral blood. This clonotype originated in a person aged 18 to 29 with COVID-19, enrolled during active disease.

CDR3 sequence (DNA): TGTGCCAGCAGCTTGGACAGGGGCGAGCAGTACTTC. Protein: CASSLDRGEQYF. V usage is TRBV11-3 and J usage is TRBJ2-7, with 9 nucleotides matching TRBD1. Looked up from germline, CDR1 is SGHNT and CDR2 is YENEEA. This CDR3 region has 12 residues. The V and J ends lost 3 bases and 6 bases, in that order; junction bases with no gene match: 0. The variable domain in full, completed from reference TRBV11-3 and TRBJ2-7, reads EAGVVQSPRYKIIEKKQPVAFWCNPISGHNTLYWYLQNLGQGPELLIRYENEEAVDDSQLPKDRFSAERLKGVDSTLKIQPAELGDSAVYLCASSLDRGEQYFGPGTRLTVT.